This T cell receptor beta chain was obtained from a study of somatic mutations in cytotoxic T cells in rheumatoid arthritis (dated by TCRdb to between 2016 and 2019). In the study overall: Peripheral blood (approximately 30 ml EDTA) was collected from patients immediately after diagnosis and before any treatment began. Sorted V beta1+ cells also underwent TCRB sequencing, and some V beta antibody-stained T-cell populations were flow-sorted at nearly 100% purity on a FACSAria II or Sony SH800. In newly diagnosed rheumatoid arthritis without treatment, the study examined if expanded CD8+ T-cell clones harbor somatic mutations, relying on TCRB deep sequencing to characterize clonality. A total of 65 rheumatoid arthritis patients and under 25 healthy controls underwent TCRB deep sequencing. Patients and controls did not essentially differ in median age, which was nearly identical between the groups.

A word on this clone: What antigen it recognizes has not been identified. No base quality information exists; no much larger clone differs at one position.

On an AutoMACS, CD4+ and CD8+ cells were isolated via positive magnetic bead selection, and their purity was verified by flow cytometry. Clonal expansions were first screened by flow cytometry with a TCR V beta antibody panel, then characterized by TCRB deep sequencing of sorted CD8+ fractions. Peripheral blood mononuclear cells were isolated by Ficoll-Paque PLUS density gradient separation. Using Nucleospin Tissue or Tissue XS kits, DNA was extracted from CD4-enriched, CD8-enriched or PBMC samples, with quantification by a Qubit 2.0 fluorometer. Reading the germline V gene gives CDR1 SGHDT and CDR2 YYEEEE. The CDR3, from cysteine to phenylalanine, totals 13 residues. The read is trimmed to its CDR3 DNA, 39 bases read in frame from base 1. The junction shows trimming of 4 bases on V and 5 bases on J, plus 12 bases between the germline ends. General conclusions and limits of the study: Healthy controls showed no age-related increase in CD8+ clonality, whereas patients did (Spearman r ≈ 0.47). No adjustment for multiple comparisons was made for the slight TRBV07 underrepresentation in patients. In 8 out of 65 patients, more than 20% of CD8+ cells belonged to the largest CD8+ clone, while several identical CD8+ TCRB sequences were shared between blood and synovial fluid. The antigen targets of the expanded CD8+ clones were unknown, and absence from virus-specific databases did not rule out viral specificity. CD8+ T-cell clonality did not differ significantly between rheumatoid arthritis patients and age-matched healthy controls.

Sequencing of TCRB CDR3 was done on genomic DNA with the immunoSEQ assay. The source study handled its data this way. Only a few patient CD8+ clones larger than 1% matched published virus-specific TCRB sequences when compared against them. Only productive TCRB rearrangements were included in the analyses. Clonality was expressed as a Shannon entropy-based productive clonality index, with each clone defined by a unique TCRB CDR3 sequence. Repertoire overlap for a pair of samples was computed from each clone's template counts relative to total templates per sample. V-gene usage from TCRB sequencing and V-gene usage measured by flow cytometry were correlated (Spearman r of around 0.6). TCRdb provides this immuneACCESS table in a form limited to in-frame rearrangements. Some clones are lacking; in checked studies, under half of them reflect an unresolved V gene, and why the rest are absent is not known. V and J calls and clone size are copied from that table; D and trimming were computed from the DNA. The sample profile shows roughly 15,000 clones; nearly 80% of them were found once. 17% of the sample is in the top ten clones.

Input material: CD8+ T cells sorted from blood. The rearrangement combines TRBV5-6 with TRBJ1-1; a tentative D call is TRBD1 (5 bases match). The TCR originated in an adult with rheumatoid arthritis. DNA sequence: TGTGCCAGCAGCACCACAGGACGGACTGAAGCTTTCTTT. Its product reads: CASSTTGRTEAFF.